The sample holds a few counts of the clone carrying this T cell receptor beta chain. The PCR made use of 60 Vbeta and 13 Jbeta primers. TCRdb keeps only in-frame clones here, not all; method: immunoSEQ multiplex PCR. This sample has approximately 150,000 clones, with approximately 72% found just once. The sample is drawn from a study of cytomegalovirus exposure and HLA in healthy donors. The CDR3 is 15 amino acids. V was clipped by 5 bases and J by 4 bases, with 14 bases between them. Germline V CDR1 and CDR2: SGHTA, FQGNSA. Sequenced sample: PBMCs. This receptor was identified in a woman in her fifties or sixties in good health and CMV-seronegative. The chain uses TRBV7-2 and TRBJ1-4; D gene uncertain. CDR3: CASSAQRVHNEKLFF. The DNA of the CDR3 is TGTGCCAGCAGCGCCCAGCGGGTACATAATGAAAAACTGTTTTTT.